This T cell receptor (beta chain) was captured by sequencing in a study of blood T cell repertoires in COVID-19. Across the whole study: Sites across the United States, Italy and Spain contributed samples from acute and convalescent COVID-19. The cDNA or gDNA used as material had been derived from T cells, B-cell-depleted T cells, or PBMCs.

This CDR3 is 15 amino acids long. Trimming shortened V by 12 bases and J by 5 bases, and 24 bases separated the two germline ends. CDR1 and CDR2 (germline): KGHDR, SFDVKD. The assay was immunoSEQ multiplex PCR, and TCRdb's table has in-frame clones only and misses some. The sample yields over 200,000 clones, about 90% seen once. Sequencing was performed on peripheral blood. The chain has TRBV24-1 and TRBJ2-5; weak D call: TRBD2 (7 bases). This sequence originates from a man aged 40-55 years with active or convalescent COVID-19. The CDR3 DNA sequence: TGTGCCCTCCAAATGGGGGGGCCGCCTGAGGAGACCCAGTACTTC. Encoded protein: CALQMGGPPEETQYF.